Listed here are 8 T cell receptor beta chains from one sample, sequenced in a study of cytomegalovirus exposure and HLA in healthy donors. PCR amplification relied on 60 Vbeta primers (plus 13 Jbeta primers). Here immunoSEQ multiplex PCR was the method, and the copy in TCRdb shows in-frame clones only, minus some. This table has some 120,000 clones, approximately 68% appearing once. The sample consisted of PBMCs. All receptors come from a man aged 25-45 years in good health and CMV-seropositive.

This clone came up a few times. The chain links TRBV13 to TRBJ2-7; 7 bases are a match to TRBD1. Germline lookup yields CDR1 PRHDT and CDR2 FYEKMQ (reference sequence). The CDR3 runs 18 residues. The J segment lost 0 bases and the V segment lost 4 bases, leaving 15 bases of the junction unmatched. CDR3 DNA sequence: TGTGCCAGCAGCTATACCCCCTGGCAGGGGGACACCTCCTACGAGCAGTACTTC. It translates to CASSYTPWQGDTSYEQYF.

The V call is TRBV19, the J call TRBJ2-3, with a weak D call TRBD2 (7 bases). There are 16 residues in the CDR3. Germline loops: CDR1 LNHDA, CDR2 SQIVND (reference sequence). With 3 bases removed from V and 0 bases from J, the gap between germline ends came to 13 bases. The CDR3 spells CASSIPGGESTDTQYF. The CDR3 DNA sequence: TGTGCCAGTAGTATCCCGGGGGGCGAGAGCACAGATACGCAGTATTTT.

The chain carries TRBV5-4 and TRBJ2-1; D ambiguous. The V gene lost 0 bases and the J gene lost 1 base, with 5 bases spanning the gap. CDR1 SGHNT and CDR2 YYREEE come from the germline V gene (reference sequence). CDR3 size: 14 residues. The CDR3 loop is CASSLDLSYNEQFF. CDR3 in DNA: TGTGCCAGCAGCTTGGACCTATCCTACAATGAGCAGTTCTTC.

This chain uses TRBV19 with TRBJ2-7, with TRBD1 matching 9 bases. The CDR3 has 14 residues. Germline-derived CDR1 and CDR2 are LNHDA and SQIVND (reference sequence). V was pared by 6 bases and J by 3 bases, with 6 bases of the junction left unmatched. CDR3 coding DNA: TGTGCCAGTAGCGGGACAGGGATCGGCTACGAGCAGTACTTC. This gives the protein CASSGTGIGYEQYF.

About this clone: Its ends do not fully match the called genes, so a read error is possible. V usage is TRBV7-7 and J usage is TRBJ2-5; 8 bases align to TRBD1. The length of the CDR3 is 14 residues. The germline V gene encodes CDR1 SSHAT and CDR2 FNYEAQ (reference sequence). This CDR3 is CASSQNTGGETQYF. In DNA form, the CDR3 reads TGTGCTAGCAGCCAGAATACAGGGGGGGAGACCCAGTACTTC.

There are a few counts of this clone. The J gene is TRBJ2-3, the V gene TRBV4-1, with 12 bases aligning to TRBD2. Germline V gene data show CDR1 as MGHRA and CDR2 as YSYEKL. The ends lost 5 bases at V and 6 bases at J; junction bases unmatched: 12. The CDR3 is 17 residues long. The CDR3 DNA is TGCGCCAGCAGCACAACTCTAGCGGGAGGGCCCTCGGATACGCAGTATTTT. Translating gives CASSTTLAGGPSDTQYF.

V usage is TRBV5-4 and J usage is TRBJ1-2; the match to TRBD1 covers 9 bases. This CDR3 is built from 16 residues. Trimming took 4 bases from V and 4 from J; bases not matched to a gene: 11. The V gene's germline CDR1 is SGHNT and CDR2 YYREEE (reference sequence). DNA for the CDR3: TGTGCCAGCAGCCCCCGAGCTGGACAGGGGATCTATGGCTACACCTTC. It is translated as CASSPRAGQGIYGYTF.

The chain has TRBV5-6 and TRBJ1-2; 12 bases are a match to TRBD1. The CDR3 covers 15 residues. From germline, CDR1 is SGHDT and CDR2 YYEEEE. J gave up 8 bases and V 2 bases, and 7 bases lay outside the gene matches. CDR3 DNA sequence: TGTGCCAGCAGCTTTCCTCCGGGACAGGGGGCGGGCTACACCTTC. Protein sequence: CASSFPPGQGAGYTF.